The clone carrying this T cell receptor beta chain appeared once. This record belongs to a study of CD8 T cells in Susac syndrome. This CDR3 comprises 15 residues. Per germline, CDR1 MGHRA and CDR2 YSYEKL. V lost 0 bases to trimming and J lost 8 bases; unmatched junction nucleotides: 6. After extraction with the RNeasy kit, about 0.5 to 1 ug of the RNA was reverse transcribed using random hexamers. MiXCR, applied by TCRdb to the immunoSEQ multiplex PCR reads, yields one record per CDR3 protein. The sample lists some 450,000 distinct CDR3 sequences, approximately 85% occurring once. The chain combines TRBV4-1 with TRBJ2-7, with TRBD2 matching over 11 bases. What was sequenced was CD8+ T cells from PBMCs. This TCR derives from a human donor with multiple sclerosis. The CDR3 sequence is CASSQETSGAGKQYF. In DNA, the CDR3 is TGCGCCAGCAGCCAAGAGACTAGCGGGGCGGGAAAGCAGTACTTC.